This T cell receptor beta chain came from a study of cytomegalovirus exposure and HLA in healthy donors (dated by TCRdb to about 2017). About the investigation overall: An earlier analysis of approximately 640 of the donors reported 250 to 350 Gb of sequence data and some 100 million unique TCR beta sequences from 190 million or so T cells. An early release covering some 640 HLA-typed donors comprised approximately 290 gigabases of sequencing data and around 80 million unique TCR sequences. The genetic ancestry cluster associated with self-reported Caucasian donors included about 81% of the approximately 400 genotyped donors. The study aimed to test whether cataloging public T cell receptors could reveal signatures of past pathogen exposure. Using immunosequencing, the study profiled T cell repertoires from 666 subjects and related those repertoires to cytomegalovirus serostatus. Besides the first cohort of more than 650 subjects, a separate validation cohort made up of around 120 different subjects was used. High-throughput TCR immunosequencing, statistical association of individual TCRs with disease status, and machine learning were combined to predict cytomegalovirus infection status. A later analysis re-analyzed previously published TCR beta repertoires from approximately 700 donors and added high-resolution HLA genotyping to study TCR occurrence patterns. The later analysis used no new phenotypic data to find candidate immune exposures, relying instead on TCR beta sequences and their occurrence across donors. An earlier analysis of fewer than 700 of the donors applied high-throughput TCR beta sequencing to assess whether each TCR beta V gene segment acted as functional or pseudogenic. Donor age, sex, ethnicity and CMV serostatus were compiled alongside the repertoire data. A later genetic analysis used genome-wide SNP genotypes for about 60% of the roughly 700 donors, treating that subset as a discovery cohort. Every repertoire in the discovery cohort had been generated on one and the same sequencing platform. Class I and class II HLA loci were covered by the typing at four-digit resolution. Typing coverage varied by locus: about 629-630 donors for A, B, C, DRB1 and DQB1; more than 500 for DQA1; about 600 for DPA1; around 490 for DPB1. Four to six DR-DQ haplotypes were handled as single units for association and clustering, since linkage in the cohort was strong. Across under 500 genotyped donors of the cohort, an average of about 250,000 unique TCR beta nucleotide sequences per donor were sequenced, and 15% to 20% of those sequences were non-productive.

The cohort consisted of 670 or so healthy bone marrow donors. At the time of sampling, all cohort members were nominally healthy, though unrecorded immune exposures were likely present. The donor was CMV seronegative and was included in the group of a few hundred seronegative cohort members. Every donor gave a peripheral blood sample, and the peripheral blood mononuclear cells from that sample were used for TCR beta sequencing. Genomic DNA was extracted from the blood cell samples with the Qiagen DNeasy Blood Extraction Kit. Overall study outcomes, separate from this receptor: Because counts were too low, 15 to 20 rarely observed V segments, including chromosome 9 orphons, were excluded from the earlier analysis of several hundred of the donors. In a later genetic analysis, fewer N-insertions in productive TCRs were reported among donors in an Asian-associated ancestry cluster than the roughly 640-donor mean. A cluster of highly shared sequence variants was judged likely to represent a technical artifact of the sequencing pipeline. Because some donors lacked HLA typing at each locus, the association tests relied only on the typed subset. In a later analysis, several top co-occurrence clusters were reported to appear linked to parvovirus B19, influenza, CMV and Epstein-Barr virus. Because the 87-base-pair reads could not distinguish some IMGT-functional V segments, including TRBV6-2 and TRBV6-3, those segments were excluded. In this cohort, only TCR beta chains were sequenced, and detectable features were limited by the absence of alpha or paired-chain data. The authors suggested that the approach could potentially be extended to other disease states and immunological phenotypes. A total of 164 TCR beta chains were listed by the study as associated with cytomegalovirus. At a false discovery rate of 0.05, a later analysis linked some 17,000 TCR beta sequences to specific HLA alleles. Broadly in line with IMGT annotations, most TCR beta V segments showed up in productive rearrangements about 87% or about 30% of the time in an earlier analysis of under 700 of the donors. Linkage disequilibrium might explain the correlated functional status among segregating V segments, but an unknown experimental factor could not be ruled out. In a later analysis, the rate of TCR association differed among HLA loci, with DRB1 alleles having the most associated TCRs and HLA-C alleles having the fewest. V-gene and J-gene trimming of TCR beta chains was associated with a missense DCLRE1C variant in a later genetic analysis, and the association was replicated in an independent cohort. Compared with equally common non-associated chains, HLA-associated TCR beta chains in a later analysis were more clonally expanded and had lower generation probabilities. Roughly uniform sequencing depth across donors was assumed in presence/absence analyses, although this assumption may not hold. Cytomegalovirus status was reported to be diagnosed by the classifier with high specificity and sensitivity in both the original and validation cohorts. Three of the identified cytomegalovirus-associated TCR beta chains were confirmed in vitro to be specific for cytomegalovirus antigens. A further reported finding was that TCR beta sequences accurately predicted the HLA-A and HLA-B alleles for most subjects in the first cohort. In a later analysis, most CMV-associated TCR beta chains were found to appear HLA-restricted, with HLA associations seemingly driven largely by CMV exposure. For the cohort, immune exposure information was limited to CMV serostatus. When HLA alleles, especially DR and DQ, strongly co-occurred, TCR associations were difficult to assign to individual alleles. While some public TCRs were present in many individuals, most TCR sequences turned up only very rarely across donors.

Library preparation used the immunoSEQ multiplex PCR assay. The multiplex PCR relied on a mix of 60 forward primers for TCR Vbeta segments and 13 reverse primers for TCR Jbeta segments. The CDR3 region of rearranged TCR beta genes was amplified from genomic DNA with a multiplex PCR assay. The Illumina HiSeq System was used to sequence the amplified TCR beta libraries as 87-base-pair reads. As for how the authors treated the data: Across the roughly 670 repertoires, a later analysis counted roughly 84 million unique TCR beta chains, roughly 11 million of which were shared by at least two donors. Raw reads were error-corrected and collapsed into unique sequences with a nearest-neighbor algorithm that merged closely related sequences to remove PCR and sequencing errors. To assign V, D and J gene segments, CDR3 sequences were aligned to IMGT reference sequences. For a sequence to be retained, a match of at least six nucleotides to both a V gene segment and a J gene segment was required. Rearrangements were classified as productive when the CDR3 lacked stop codons and remained in frame with V and J, and all other rearrangements were classified as non-productive. CDR3 was defined according to IMGT convention as the region running from the second conserved V-encoded cysteine to the conserved J-encoded phenylalanine. The earlier analysis of about 620 of the donors excluded sequences that lacked an unambiguous match to a single V gene segment. In an earlier analysis of around 590 of the donors, a V segment was called functional when productive rearrangements were above 56.7%, and segregating when the standard deviation between donors exceeded 5%. A statistical classification framework was developed to diagnose cytomegalovirus status using the catalog of TCR beta chain sequences. A later analysis assigned V and J genes by comparing TCR nucleotide sequences with IMGT/GENE-DB human TR gene sequences. A later analysis assigned CDR3 sequences and most-parsimonious VDJ recombination scenarios with the TCRdist pipeline. In a later analysis, each TCR beta chain was defined by its CDR3 amino acid sequence together with its V-gene family, and reads lacking a unique V-gene family were excluded. To address suspected cross-contamination and a sequencing artifact, a later analysis removed 450 to 700 highly shared, low-generation-probability nucleotide sequences. For each public chain, a later analysis derived a clonal expansion index from normalized ranks of inferred template counts within each repertoire. Generation probabilities in a later analysis came from a VDJ recombination model fitted to out-of-frame rearrangements, and those results were checked against IGoR. A later analysis scored TCR-TCR, TCR-HLA and TCR-CMV co-occurrence with hypergeometric tests, applying a repertoire-size bias correction to TCR pairs. A later analysis estimated false discovery rates by permuting HLA or CMV assignments 20 times. In a later analysis, co-occurring TCRs were grouped using DBSCAN, with TCRdist sequence similarity added in when clustering inside HLA-allele-positive subsets. Co-occurrence clustering excluded repertoires with fewer than 30,000 or more than 120,000 public chains, plus five with anomalous nucleotide sharing. In TCRdb, the immuneACCESS table is reduced to in-frame sequences with V and J assigned. These tables do not hold every clone; where another copy was compared, an unresolved V gene accounts for under half, and the others remain unexplained. Clonal size and the V and J genes are those of that table, whereas D and trimming came from the DNA. The sample table holds roughly 200,000 clones, of which approximately 88% were seen once. About 0.77% of the sample is in the top ten clones.

Worth noting for this clone: No antigen is known for it. Base qualities are not at hand, and no much larger clone is one base apart.

Compared with germline, V lacks 6 bases and J lacks 6 bases; bases without a gene match: 3. Including cysteine and phenylalanine, the CDR3 has 12 amino acids. CDR3 DNA only is kept here, 36 bases in frame from base 1. CDR1 and CDR2 are read off the germline V gene (reference sequence) as MNHNY and SVGAGI. The rearrangement joined TRBV6-6 to TRBJ1-2, with 8 bases in between that match TRBD1. Specimen: PBMCs. The TCR sequence derives from a boy aged 2 to 10 in good health and CMV-seronegative. The CDR3 protein sequence reads: CASSWTGNGYTF. The DNA reads TGTGCCAGCAGCTGGACAGGGAATGGCTACACCTTC.